The rows below give T cell receptor beta chains drawn from one sample of a study of blood T cell repertoires in COVID-19. Generated by immunoSEQ multiplex PCR, the TCRdb table keeps only in-frame clones and is missing some. The data show 200,000 to 300,000 clones, around four fifths seen once. Specimen: peripheral blood. These TCRs come from a woman aged 55-70 years with active or convalescent COVID-19. The CDR3 runs from the conserved cysteine through the conserved F or W. Fields, in order: D gene, J gene, CDR3 length, V gene, CDR3 protein. D genes are given only for firm matches.

D: NA; J: TRBJ2-1; length: 15; V: TRBV29-1; CDR3: CSVQEDPMQYNEQFF
D: NA; J: TRBJ2-5; length: 13; V: TRBV12-3/TRBV12-4; CDR3: CASSSSGEKTQYF
D: NA; J: TRBJ1-5; length: 12; V: TRBV2; CDR3: CACREDNQPQHF
D: TRBD1; J: TRBJ1-4; length: 16; V: TRBV9; CDR3: CASSVAMTGDNEKLFF
D: TRBD2; J: TRBJ2-2; length: 15; V: TRBV6-5; CDR3: CAARGLAVDTGELFF
D: NA; J: TRBJ2-5; length: 14; V: TRBV3-1/TRBV3-2; CDR3: CASSQAIDQETQYF
D: TRBD1; J: TRBJ2-4; length: 15; V: TRBV5-1; CDR3: CASSWGQTKENIQYF
D: NA; J: TRBJ2-3; length: 15; V: TRBV15; CDR3: CATSRDRQGADTQYF
D: NA; J: TRBJ2-1; length: 15; V: TRBV3-1/TRBV3-2; CDR3: CASSQEVGGYNEQFF
D: NA; J: TRBJ2-1; length: 14; V: TRBV28; CDR3: CASRLNGGPRPQFF
D: NA; J: TRBJ2-3; length: 15; V: TRBV5-6; CDR3: CASSLGGDAPDTQYF
D: NA; J: TRBJ2-7; length: 13; V: TRBV28; CDR3: CASSLGLQYEQYF
D: TRBD1; J: TRBJ1-6; length: 14; V: TRBV7-9; CDR3: CASRGQGVDSPLHF
D: TRBD2; J: TRBJ2-5; length: 15; V: TRBV5-6; CDR3: CASSLKTSGGATQYF
D: TRBD1; J: TRBJ1-1; length: 14; V: TRBV29-1; CDR3: CSGRQGEEDTEAFF
D: TRBD1; J: TRBJ1-2; length: 13; V: TRBV27; CDR3: CASSPRTGNGYTF
D: TRBD1; J: TRBJ2-3; length: 17; V: TRBV10-2; CDR3: CASSEVLDRGPTDTQYF
D: NA; J: TRBJ1-4; length: 14; V: TRBV9; CDR3: CASSAWGGNEKLFF
D: TRBD1; J: TRBJ1-5; length: 14; V: TRBV6-6; CDR3: CASSGGQGNQPQHF
D: NA; J: TRBJ2-2; length: 13; V: TRBV6-5; CDR3: CATRRSTVGELFF
D: NA; J: TRBJ1-5; length: 16; V: TRBV4-1; CDR3: CASSQAGPREDQPQHF
D: NA; J: TRBJ1-1; length: 14; V: TRBV9; CDR3: CASSPGQAHTEAFF
D: TRBD1; J: TRBJ2-7; length: 15; V: TRBV7-9; CDR3: CASSERQGEWYEQYF
D: NA; J: TRBJ1-3; length: 16; V: TRBV3-1/TRBV3-2; CDR3: CASSHGPGKSGNTIYF
D: NA; J: TRBJ1-3; length: 13; V: TRBV6-5; CDR3: CAILTPGGNTIYF
D: TRBD1; J: TRBJ1-2; length: 16; V: TRBV4-2; CDR3: CASSQAGQGLNYGYTF
D: TRBD2; J: TRBJ2-1; length: 15; V: TRBV5-1; CDR3: CASSPRGGAYNEQFF
D: NA; J: TRBJ2-2; length: 15; V: TRBV3-1/TRBV3-2; CDR3: CASSPQGLFTGELFF
D: NA; J: TRBJ2-1; length: 13; V: TRBV7-9; CDR3: CASSLGASPEQFF
D: NA; J: TRBJ1-1; length: 14; V: TRBV11-2; CDR3: CASSPQIVNTEAFF
D: NA; J: TRBJ1-2; length: 17; V: TRBV5-1; CDR3: CASSSTGTLPTVNGYTF
D: TRBD1; J: TRBJ1-2; length: 14; V: TRBV28; CDR3: CASSAGGVYYGYTF
D: NA; J: TRBJ2-3; length: 15; V: TRBV2; CDR3: CASSVRAVGTDTQYF
D: NA; J: TRBJ1-2; length: 14; V: TRBV19; CDR3: CASSIVGGTYGYTF
D: NA; J: TRBJ1-3; length: 16; V: TRBV13; CDR3: CASSLQGATLADTIYF
D: NA; J: TRBJ1-1; length: 13; V: TRBV28; CDR3: CASSYAGRTEAFF
D: NA; J: TRBJ2-2; length: 15; V: TRBV12-5; CDR3: CASGLVLRGTGELFF
D: NA; J: TRBJ2-2; length: 16; V: TRBV28; CDR3: CASSLVGQPNTGELFF
D: TRBD2; J: TRBJ2-3; length: 15; V: TRBV14; CDR3: CASSRYSGSTDTQYF
D: TRBD1; J: TRBJ1-1; length: 13; V: TRBV29-1; CDR3: CSVGTDLNTEAFF
D: TRBD1; J: TRBJ1-1; length: 17; V: TRBV11-2; CDR3: CASSLPGQGLTNTEAFF
D: TRBD2; J: TRBJ2-5; length: 15; V: TRBV7-2; CDR3: CASSLVRGNQETQYF
D: NA; J: TRBJ2-2; length: 15; V: TRBV19; CDR3: CASSIWQFNTGELFF
D: NA; J: TRBJ2-3; length: 15; V: TRBV7-9; CDR3: CASSQSVPGADTQYF
D: NA; J: TRBJ2-6; length: 18; V: TRBV2; CDR3: CASSEAGTPLSGANVLTF
D: NA; J: TRBJ2-2; length: 13; V: TRBV5-6; CDR3: CASSRPNTGELFF
D: NA; J: TRBJ2-3; length: 12; V: TRBV6-1; CDR3: CASSEARVAQYF
D: TRBD2; J: TRBJ2-1; length: 20; V: TRBV24-1; CDR3: CATSDSLGTGAGGPVYEQFF
D: NA; J: TRBJ1-5; length: 13; V: TRBV6-1; CDR3: CASSDLPGQPQHF
D: TRBD1; J: TRBJ1-4; length: 17; V: TRBV11-2; CDR3: CASSHLQGAASNEKLFF
D: NA; J: TRBJ1-1; length: 16; V: TRBV9; CDR3: CASSVGAGPKNTEAFF
D: NA; J: TRBJ1-6; length: 14; V: TRBV5-4; CDR3: CASSSGLNNSPLHF
D: NA; J: TRBJ2-2; length: 15; V: TRBV5-1; CDR3: CASSLGGQNTGELFF
D: NA; J: TRBJ1-1; length: 13; V: TRBV2; CDR3: CASRSEMNTEAFF
D: TRBD1; J: TRBJ2-1; length: 15; V: TRBV19; CDR3: CASSPQSSTGTEQFF
D: NA; J: TRBJ2-2; length: 15; V: TRBV5-1; CDR3: CASSLDHSNTGELFF
D: NA; J: TRBJ2-2; length: 14; V: TRBV7-9; CDR3: CASSMNGVTGELFF